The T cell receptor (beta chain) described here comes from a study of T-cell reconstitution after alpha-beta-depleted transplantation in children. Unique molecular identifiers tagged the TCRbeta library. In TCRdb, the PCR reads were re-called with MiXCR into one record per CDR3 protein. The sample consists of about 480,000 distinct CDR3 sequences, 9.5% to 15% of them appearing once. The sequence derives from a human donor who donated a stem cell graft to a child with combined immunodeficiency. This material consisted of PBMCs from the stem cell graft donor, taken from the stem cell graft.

CDR3 DNA: TGCGCCAGCAGCCCCTTGGTGCCTGTAAAAGAGACCCAGTACTTC. It encodes CASSPLVPVKETQYF. The chain employs TRBV5-1 and TRBJ2-5; D is ambiguous. V gave up 4 bases and J gave up 3 bases, with 16 bases separating them. The CDR3 has 15 residues. CDR1 is SGHRS and CDR2 is YFSETQ in the germline V gene.